What follows describes a single T cell receptor beta chain. This record comes from a study of metastatic and nonmetastatic thyroid tumors. Thyroid surgery was preceded by no treatment in any patient. Original methodology: To classify distant metastasis in papillary thyroid cancer, a model was built from CDR3 differences across clinicopathological groups. TCRdb reprocessed the PCR reads using MiXCR. The V and J calls and clone size come from TCRdb's table, not from the authors' own analysis. The data contain 32,000 or so clones, 18% of them singletons. With V trimmed by 6 bases and J by 5 bases, 5 bases remained unmatched. Germline CDR1 is SGHAT and CDR2 is FQNNGV. The CDR3 extends over 13 amino acids.

The sequenced material came from blood. The sequence was collected from a male donor with papillary thyroid cancer or a benign thyroid nodule (not recorded which). Some clones in this sample may be carry-over from other donors' samples. The chain is built from TRBV11-2 and TRBJ1-1; 8 bases match TRBD1. The DNA of the CDR3 is TGTGCCAGCAGGACAACAGGGGGTACTGAAGCTTTCTTT. Encoded protein: CASRTTGGTEAFF.